These T cell receptor beta chains were read from a single sample in a study of T cells in localized non-small cell lung cancer. Produced via immunoSEQ multiplex PCR; TCRdb's table is partial and in-frame only. The data hold about 690 clones, with just under 25% observed a single time. Material: lung tumor tissue, obtained before any cancer treatment. The receptor source for this set is a woman aged 40 to 75 with stage III lung adenocarcinoma. The CDR3 runs from the conserved cysteine through the conserved F or W. The D gene is left open where the match is weak. Not all rows give a size; the values are once, few, many and, for expanded clones, a class.

J gene: TRBJ1-4; V gene: TRBV15; clone size: .; D gene: .; CDR3 protein: CATSRDVAGPNEKLFF; CDR3 DNA: TGTGCCACCAGCAGAGATGTGGCAGGACCTAATGAAAAACTGTTTTTT
J gene: TRBJ1-1; V gene: TRBV12-5; clone size: large; D gene: TRBD1; CDR3 protein: CASNPGQGSAFF; CDR3 DNA: TGTGCCAGCAACCCTGGACAGGGGTCGGCTTTCTTT
J gene: TRBJ1-1; V gene: TRBV6-8; clone size: few; D gene: TRBD1; CDR3 protein: CASSSPGQGIFEAFF; CDR3 DNA: TGTGCCAGCAGCAGTCCGGGACAGGGGATTTTCGAAGCTTTCTTT
J gene: TRBJ1-5; V gene: TRBV6-8; clone size: .; D gene: TRBD1; CDR3 protein: CASSPLYRGQPQHF; CDR3 DNA: TGTGCCAGCAGCCCACTCTACAGGGGCCAGCCCCAGCATTTT
J gene: TRBJ2-7; V gene: TRBV6-7; clone size: few; D gene: .; CDR3 protein: CASSSHYEQYF; CDR3 DNA: TGTGCCAGCAGTTCCCACTACGAGCAGTACTTC
J gene: TRBJ2-1; V gene: TRBV11-3; clone size: medium-sized; D gene: TRBD2; CDR3 protein: CASSLTRLAGGEQFF; CDR3 DNA: TGTGCCAGCAGCTTGACGAGACTAGCGGGCGGTGAGCAGTTCTTC
J gene: TRBJ2-3; V gene: TRBV6-8; clone size: few; D gene: TRBD2; CDR3 protein: CASSWGGRSIDTQYF; CDR3 DNA: TGTGCCAGCAGTTGGGGCGGGAGGTCCATAGATACGCAGTATTTT
J gene: TRBJ2-7; V gene: TRBV6-1; clone size: few; D gene: TRBD2; CDR3 protein: CASSEGTSGSYEQYF; CDR3 DNA: TGTGCCAGCAGTGAAGGGACTAGCGGGAGTTACGAGCAGTACTTC
J gene: TRBJ2-1; V gene: TRBV11-3; clone size: .; D gene: TRBD2; CDR3 protein: CASSRRLAGGNEQFF; CDR3 DNA: TGTGCCAGCAGCCGTCGACTAGCGGGAGGGAATGAGCAGTTCTTC
J gene: TRBJ1-4; V gene: TRBV6-8; clone size: .; D gene: .; CDR3 protein: CASMTPPTTATNEKLFF; CDR3 DNA: TGTGCCAGCATGACCCCCCCCACGACCGCAACTAATGAAAAACTGTTTTTT
J gene: TRBJ2-2; V gene: TRBV11-3; clone size: large; D gene: .; CDR3 protein: CASSFPKTSPNTGELFF; CDR3 DNA: TGTGCCAGCAGCTTCCCAAAGACTAGTCCGAACACCGGGGAGCTGTTTTTT
J gene: TRBJ2-7; V gene: TRBV18; clone size: .; D gene: TRBD1; CDR3 protein: CASSSPGQQYEQYF; CDR3 DNA: TGTGCCAGCTCATCACCGGGACAGCAATACGAGCAGTACTTC
J gene: TRBJ2-3; V gene: TRBV30; clone size: .; D gene: .; CDR3 protein: CASRGGYTDTQYF; CDR3 DNA: TGTGCCTCGAGGGGGGGTTACACAGATACGCAGTATTTT
J gene: TRBJ2-4; V gene: TRBV11-3; clone size: .; D gene: .; CDR3 protein: CASSLAGGIAKNIQYF; CDR3 DNA: TGTGCCAGCAGCTTGGCTGGTGGGATCGCCAAAAACATTCAGTACTTC
J gene: TRBJ2-5; V gene: TRBV15; clone size: .; D gene: TRBD2; CDR3 protein: CATSREGWSSGQETQYF; CDR3 DNA: TGTGCCACCAGCAGAGAAGGTTGGTCTAGCGGCCAAGAGACCCAGTACTTC
J gene: TRBJ2-7; V gene: TRBV9; clone size: .; D gene: .; CDR3 protein: CASSKLADQQYF; CDR3 DNA: TGTGCCAGCAGTAAACTAGCAGACCAGCAGTACTTC
J gene: TRBJ1-1; V gene: TRBV6-8; clone size: large; D gene: .; CDR3 protein: CASRASMNTEAFF; CDR3 DNA: TGTGCCAGCAGAGCGAGCATGAACACTGAAGCTTTCTTT
J gene: TRBJ1-1; V gene: TRBV11-3; clone size: medium-sized; D gene: .; CDR3 protein: CASSTPRTGNTEAFF; CDR3 DNA: TGTGCCAGCAGCACCCCGAGGACGGGGAACACTGAAGCTTTCTTT
J gene: TRBJ2-1; V gene: TRBV19; clone size: .; D gene: TRBD2; CDR3 protein: CASKQRGGAGNEQFF; CDR3 DNA: TGTGCCAGTAAACAGCGGGGGGGTGCAGGGAATGAGCAGTTCTTC
J gene: TRBJ2-5; V gene: TRBV5-1; clone size: few; D gene: .; CDR3 protein: CASSDGTGGETQYF; CDR3 DNA: TGCGCCAGCAGCGACGGAACGGGTGGGGAGACCCAGTACTTC
J gene: TRBJ1-2; V gene: TRBV11-3; clone size: few; D gene: .; CDR3 protein: CASSLGGLGNNYGYTF; CDR3 DNA: TGTGCCAGCAGCTTAGGAGGTTTGGGGAACAACTATGGCTACACCTTC
J gene: TRBJ2-1; V gene: TRBV25-1; clone size: .; D gene: TRBD2; CDR3 protein: CASREGTSGRALHSKQFF; CDR3 DNA: TGTGCCAGCAGGGAGGGGACTAGCGGGAGGGCACTGCATTCGAAGCAGTTCTTC
J gene: TRBJ1-2; V gene: TRBV9; clone size: few; D gene: .; CDR3 protein: CASSVGPRGWGYTF; CDR3 DNA: TGTGCCAGCAGCGTAGGCCCTAGAGGTTGGGGCTACACCTTC
J gene: TRBJ2-1; V gene: TRBV12-5; clone size: .; D gene: TRBD1; CDR3 protein: CASVAGQGYNEQFF; CDR3 DNA: TGTGCTAGTGTCGCCGGACAGGGGTACAATGAGCAGTTCTTC
J gene: TRBJ2-6; V gene: TRBV29-1; clone size: .; D gene: .; CDR3 protein: CSVYGLLQSRANVLTF; CDR3 DNA: TGCAGCGTTTATGGGTTACTACAAAGTCGGGCCAACGTCCTGACTTTC
J gene: TRBJ2-2; V gene: TRBV11-3; clone size: few; D gene: .; CDR3 protein: CASSSVVAVSGELFF; CDR3 DNA: TGTGCCAGCAGCTCCGTGGTAGCGGTCTCCGGGGAGCTGTTTTTT
J gene: TRBJ2-3; V gene: TRBV29-1; clone size: .; D gene: TRBD2; CDR3 protein: CSVGGVQGTDTQYF; CDR3 DNA: TGCAGCGTGGGGGGGGTCCAGGGTACAGATACGCAGTATTTT
J gene: TRBJ1-1; V gene: TRBV19; clone size: few; D gene: .; CDR3 protein: CASSIRGGFNTEAFF; CDR3 DNA: TGTGCCAGTAGTATACGCGGAGGATTTAACACTGAAGCTTTCTTT
J gene: TRBJ2-7; V gene: TRBV9; clone size: few; D gene: TRBD2; CDR3 protein: CASSTGLAAYEQYF; CDR3 DNA: TGTGCCAGCAGCACCGGACTAGCGGCCTACGAGCAGTACTTC
J gene: TRBJ1-2; V gene: TRBV19; clone size: .; D gene: .; CDR3 protein: CASSMNKYGYTF; CDR3 DNA: TGTGCCAGTAGTATGAACAAGTATGGCTACACCTTC
J gene: TRBJ2-7; V gene: TRBV6-8; clone size: .; D gene: .; CDR3 protein: CATGRGAPPYEQYF; CDR3 DNA: TGTGCCACCGGCCGGGGGGCCCCCCCTTACGAGCAGTACTTC
J gene: TRBJ2-1; V gene: TRBV6-8; clone size: .; D gene: .; CDR3 protein: CASRRGGRWSSYNEQFF; CDR3 DNA: TGTGCCAGCAGGAGGGGGGGGCGATGGAGCTCCTACAATGAGCAGTTCTTC
J gene: TRBJ2-7; V gene: TRBV6-8; clone size: few; D gene: TRBD1; CDR3 protein: CASRPTGGQSREQYF; CDR3 DNA: TGTGCCAGCAGACCTACAGGGGGGCAGTCCAGAGAGCAGTACTTC
J gene: TRBJ1-2; V gene: TRBV30; clone size: few; D gene: TRBD1; CDR3 protein: CAWRGDRGYGYTF; CDR3 DNA: TGTGCCTGGAGAGGGGACAGGGGGTATGGCTACACCTTC
J gene: TRBJ2-2; V gene: TRBV11-3; clone size: large; D gene: .; CDR3 protein: CASSLAFLGTGELFF; CDR3 DNA: TGTGCCAGCAGCTTGGCCTTTCTAGGTACCGGGGAGCTGTTTTTT
J gene: TRBJ1-1; V gene: TRBV18; clone size: .; D gene: .; CDR3 protein: CASSPRLGDKNTEAFF; CDR3 DNA: TGTGCCAGCTCACCACGGCTAGGGGATAAGAACACTGAAGCTTTCTTT
J gene: TRBJ2-1; V gene: TRBV5-1; clone size: .; D gene: TRBD2; CDR3 protein: CASSFGLAGGSNKFF; CDR3 DNA: TGCGCCAGCAGCTTTGGACTAGCGGGAGGCTCGAACAAGTTCTTC
J gene: TRBJ1-1; V gene: TRBV28; clone size: .; D gene: .; CDR3 protein: CASRLGTENTEAFF; CDR3 DNA: TGTGCCAGCAGATTGGGAACGGAGAACACTGAAGCTTTCTTT
J gene: TRBJ2-7; V gene: TRBV11-3; clone size: medium-sized; D gene: .; CDR3 protein: CASSQDPGTPSYEQYF; CDR3 DNA: TGTGCCAGCAGCCAGGACCCCGGGACCCCATCCTACGAGCAGTACTTC
J gene: TRBJ2-7; V gene: TRBV12-5; clone size: few; D gene: TRBD1; CDR3 protein: CASNRGQSYEQYF; CDR3 DNA: TGTGCCAGCAACAGGGGACAGTCCTACGAGCAGTACTTC
J gene: TRBJ2-7; V gene: TRBV11-3; clone size: few; D gene: TRBD2; CDR3 protein: CASSLLAGGRDEQYF; CDR3 DNA: TGTGCCAGCAGCTTACTAGCGGGAGGTCGCGACGAGCAGTACTTC
J gene: TRBJ1-3; V gene: TRBV11-3; clone size: .; D gene: .; CDR3 protein: CASSLVSGGNTIYF; CDR3 DNA: TGTGCCAGCAGCTTGGTTTCGGGTGGAAACACCATATATTTT
J gene: TRBJ1-2; V gene: TRBV19; clone size: .; D gene: TRBD1; CDR3 protein: CASSLSTGDVYGYTF; CDR3 DNA: TGTGCCAGTAGTCTCTCAACAGGGGACGTCTATGGCTACACCTTC
J gene: TRBJ2-3; V gene: TRBV11-3; clone size: medium-sized; D gene: .; CDR3 protein: CASSSSIVTTLTDTQYF; CDR3 DNA: TGTGCCAGCAGCTCGTCGATCGTTACGACCCTCACAGATACGCAGTATTTT
J gene: TRBJ2-5; V gene: TRBV28; clone size: .; D gene: TRBD2; CDR3 protein: CASSPHPTSGWYQETQYF; CDR3 DNA: TGTGCCAGCAGTCCCCACCCGACTAGCGGGTGGTACCAAGAGACCCAGTACTTC
J gene: TRBJ2-7; V gene: TRBV28; clone size: .; D gene: .; CDR3 protein: CASTHPKSYEQYF; CDR3 DNA: TGTGCCAGCACCCACCCGAAATCCTACGAGCAGTACTTC
J gene: TRBJ2-6; V gene: TRBV6-8; clone size: few; D gene: .; CDR3 protein: CASSYSTGPNSGANVLTF; CDR3 DNA: TGTGCCAGCAGTTACTCGACAGGACCAAATTCTGGGGCCAACGTCCTGACTTTC
J gene: TRBJ2-7; V gene: TRBV11-3; clone size: medium-sized; D gene: .; CDR3 protein: CASSLPGRISYEQYF; CDR3 DNA: TGTGCCAGCAGCTTGCCGGGACGGATCTCCTACGAGCAGTACTTC
J gene: TRBJ1-1; V gene: TRBV11-3; clone size: few; D gene: .; CDR3 protein: CASSDDLGLNTEAFF; CDR3 DNA: TGTGCCAGCAGCGACGACTTAGGGTTGAACACTGAAGCTTTCTTT
J gene: TRBJ1-4; V gene: TRBV29-1; clone size: few; D gene: TRBD1; CDR3 protein: CSAGDRGGNEKLFF; CDR3 DNA: TGCAGCGCGGGTGACAGGGGCGGCAATGAAAAACTGTTTTTT
J gene: TRBJ2-7; V gene: TRBV14; clone size: .; D gene: .; CDR3 protein: CASSHAYEQYF; CDR3 DNA: TGTGCCAGCAGCCACGCCTACGAGCAGTACTTC
J gene: TRBJ1-2; V gene: TRBV29-1; clone size: .; D gene: .; CDR3 protein: CSASATNYGYTF; CDR3 DNA: TGCAGCGCCTCGGCGACTAACTATGGCTACACCTTC
J gene: TRBJ2-1; V gene: TRBV19; clone size: .; D gene: .; CDR3 protein: CASSIGPSYNEQFF; CDR3 DNA: TGTGCCAGTAGTATTGGCCCCAGTTACAATGAGCAGTTCTTC
J gene: TRBJ2-5; V gene: TRBV11-3; clone size: .; D gene: TRBD1; CDR3 protein: CASSFGTGGKTQYF; CDR3 DNA: TGTGCCAGCAGCTTTGGGACAGGGGGAAAGACCCAGTACTTC
J gene: TRBJ1-3; V gene: TRBV16; clone size: .; D gene: .; CDR3 protein: CASSQYAGNTIYF; CDR3 DNA: TGTGCCAGCAGCCAATATGCGGGAAACACCATATATTTT
J gene: TRBJ2-7; V gene: TRBV5-1; clone size: .; D gene: .; CDR3 protein: CASSLGGYTYEQYF; CDR3 DNA: TGCGCCAGCAGCTTGGGGGGATATACCTACGAGCAGTACTTC
J gene: TRBJ2-2; V gene: TRBV19; clone size: .; D gene: TRBD1; CDR3 protein: CASSVTGAGELFF; CDR3 DNA: TGTGCCAGTAGTGTGACAGGGGCCGGGGAGCTGTTTTTT